These T cell receptor beta chains were read from a single sample in a study of T cells in Graves' hyperthyroidism and ophthalmopathy. One entry per CDR3 protein results from TCRdb running MiXCR on the multiplex PCR reads. The table has 250,000 to 300,000 distinct CDR3 sequences, approximately 17% seen once. The sample was blood. These receptors were collected from a woman aged 55-70 years with Graves' ophthalmopathy. Each CDR3 is given with its conserved first and last residue. D genes are given only for firm matches. Clone size is not always given. Where it is, it says once, few, many or a class for expanded clones.

V	J	size	D	CDR3	DNA
TRBV4-2	TRBJ1-6	few	.	CASSQVGGGSPLHF	TGTGCCAGCAGCCAGGTGGGAGGTGGTTCACCCCTCCACTTT
TRBV9	TRBJ1-1	many	TRBD1	CASSVGGQGGTEAFF	TGTGCCAGCAGCGTAGGCGGACAGGGAGGCACTGAAGCTTTCTTT
TRBV6-2/TRBV6-3	TRBJ1-1	few	.	CASGWGFGIEAFF	TGTGCCAGCGGTTGGGGGTTCGGCATCGAAGCTTTCTTT
TRBV6-6	TRBJ2-3	few	TRBD2	CASSYGAGGTDTQYF	TGTGCCAGCAGTTACGGAGCGGGGGGCACAGATACGCAGTATTTT
TRBV15	TRBJ2-5	.	.	CATSRSLGGEETQYF	TGTGCCACCAGCAGGTCTCTGGGGGGCGAAGAGACCCAGTACTTC
TRBV27	TRBJ1-2	few	.	CASSRGRGGYGYTF	TGTGCCAGCAGTCGAGGCAGGGGCGGCTATGGCTACACCTTC
TRBV27	TRBJ2-7	many	TRBD1	CASSPRTGGHYEQYF	TGTGCCAGCAGTCCCCGGACAGGGGGCCACTACGAGCAGTACTTC
TRBV27	TRBJ1-6	.	.	CASSLRENSPLHF	TGTGCCAGCAGTTTACGGGAAAATTCACCCCTCCACTTT
TRBV5-4	TRBJ2-2	few	TRBD2	CASSATSGGRGGELFF	TGTGCCAGCAGCGCCACTAGCGGGGGGAGAGGCGGGGAGCTGTTTTTT
TRBV7-2	TRBJ2-1	.	TRBD1	CASSRGLSEQFF	TGTGCCAGCAGCAGGGGGCTTAGTGAGCAGTTCTTC
TRBV5-1	TRBJ2-3	many	.	CASTISQGADTQYF	TGCGCCAGCACCATTTCCCAGGGAGCAGATACGCAGTATTTT
TRBV27	TRBJ2-1	many	TRBD2	CASRTGTSGYNEQFF	TGTGCCAGCAGAACCGGGACTAGCGGATACAATGAGCAGTTCTTC
TRBV11-2	TRBJ2-1	.	TRBD1	CASSLSGQGGYEQFF	TGTGCCAGCAGCTTGTCGGGACAGGGAGGCTATGAGCAGTTCTTC
TRBV20-1	TRBJ2-7	many	.	CSAKQQGMGGEQYF	TGCAGTGCTAAGCAACAAGGGATGGGAGGCGAGCAGTACTTC
TRBV11-2	TRBJ2-3	.	TRBD1	CASSLPGAGQGSLDTQYF	TGTGCCAGCAGCTTACCAGGGGCAGGACAGGGGTCCTTAGATACGCAGTATTTT
TRBV25-1	TRBJ1-1	few	.	CASRGFGANTEAFF	TGTGCCAGCCGGGGGTTTGGAGCCAACACTGAAGCTTTCTTT
TRBV28	TRBJ2-7	.	.	CASRDQDYEQYF	TGTGCCAGCAGAGACCAGGACTACGAGCAGTACTTC
TRBV28	TRBJ1-3	many	.	CASTLQYTIYF	TGTGCCAGCACTCTACAATACACCATATATTTT
TRBV20-1	TRBJ1-1	.	.	CSAGQPNTEAFF	TGCAGTGCGGGACAACCAAACACTGAAGCTTTCTTT
TRBV7-8	TRBJ2-7	many	TRBD2	CASKDLAGGPGEQYF	TGTGCCAGCAAGGACTTAGCGGGGGGGCCAGGCGAGCAGTACTTC
TRBV3-1	TRBJ2-3	many	.	CASSQGAWDTQYF	TGTGCCAGCAGCCAAGGGGCCTGGGATACGCAGTATTTT
TRBV2	TRBJ2-3	many	.	CASSGRPSTDTQYF	TGTGCCAGCAGCGGGCGCCCGAGCACAGATACGCAGTATTTT
TRBV12-5	TRBJ1-4	.	.	CASGPTGLNEKLFF	TGTGCTAGTGGCCCTACAGGTCTCAATGAAAAACTGTTTTTT
TRBV18	TRBJ1-4	many	TRBD1	CASSRAVGQGNEKLFF	TGTGCCAGCTCACGGGCCGTGGGACAGGGGAACGAAAAACTGTTTTTT
TRBV7-2	TRBJ1-2	many	.	CASSLVSVNYGYTF	TGTGCCAGCAGCTTAGTGTCAGTTAACTATGGCTACACCTTC
TRBV5-1	TRBJ1-6	.	TRBD1	CASSLGQGARSPLHF	TGCGCCAGCAGCTTGGGACAGGGGGCCAGGTCACCCCTCCACTTT
TRBV7-9	TRBJ1-2	.	.	CASSLGESTNYGYTF	TGTGCCAGCAGCTTAGGGGAGTCTACTAACTATGGCTACACCTTC
TRBV10-3	TRBJ2-5	many	TRBD2	CAISEASGRRETQYF	TGTGCCATCAGTGAGGCTAGCGGGAGAAGAGAGACCCAGTACTTC
TRBV18	TRBJ2-3	many	TRBD1	CASSQGTGPDTQYF	TGTGCCAGCTCACAGGGGACAGGTCCAGATACGCAGTATTTT
TRBV24-1	TRBJ1-3	.	.	CATSGGGNTIYF	TGTGCCACCAGCGGGGGCGGAAACACCATATATTTT
TRBV18	TRBJ2-7	many	TRBD1	CASSLGQGFTYEQYF	TGTGCCAGCTCACTCGGACAGGGGTTCACCTACGAGCAGTACTTC
TRBV6-5	TRBJ1-1	.	.	CASSYSLSNTEAFF	TGTGCCAGCAGTTACTCGCTTTCCAACACTGAAGCTTTCTTT
TRBV6-2/TRBV6-3	TRBJ1-3	few	.	CASRRDRNSGNTIYF	TGTGCCAGCAGGCGGGACCGAAACTCTGGAAACACCATATATTTT
TRBV18	TRBJ2-3	many	.	CASSPYGDSTDTQYF	TGTGCCAGCTCACCGTACGGCGATAGCACAGATACGCAGTATTTT
TRBV4-2	TRBJ2-7	.	TRBD2	CASGQDRIRLAGGYEQYF	TGTGCCAGCGGCCAAGATCGCATACGACTAGCGGGAGGCTACGAGCAGTACTTC
TRBV20-1	TRBJ2-3	many	.	CSAPSGDTQYF	TGCAGTGCTCCGAGCGGAGATACGCAGTATTTT
TRBV7-7	TRBJ2-1	many	.	CASSRLDSYNEQFF	TGTGCCAGCAGCCGACTCGACTCCTACAATGAGCAGTTCTTC
TRBV7-2	TRBJ1-6	many	.	CASSTRVGALHF	TGTGCCAGCAGCACCCGGGTCGGGGCCCTCCACTTT
TRBV27	TRBJ1-2	many	TRBD1	CASSSRDRGIGYTF	TGTGCCAGCAGTTCCCGGGACAGGGGAATCGGCTACACCTTC
TRBV12-3/TRBV12-4	TRBJ2-4	many	TRBD1	CASSFRDRGYGNIQYF	TGTGCCAGCAGTTTCCGGGACAGGGGGTATGGGAACATTCAGTACTTC
TRBV2	TRBJ2-4	many	.	CASNRDTGENIQYF	TGTGCCAGTAACCGGGACACCGGTGAAAACATTCAGTACTTC
TRBV28	TRBJ2-7	many	.	CASSWEIRQYF	TGTGCCAGCAGTTGGGAGATTAGGCAGTACTTC
TRBV28	TRBJ1-1	.	.	CATSLNTEAFF	TGTGCCACCAGCCTAAACACTGAAGCTTTCTTT
TRBV5-1	TRBJ1-5	many	.	CASSLRGEGQPQHF	TGCGCCAGCAGCTTGAGGGGTGAGGGTCAGCCCCAGCATTTT
TRBV7-2	TRBJ1-4	many	TRBD1	CASSLRTGGGGEKLFF	TGTGCCAGCAGCCTGAGGACAGGGGGCGGCGGTGAAAAACTGTTTTTT
TRBV12-3/TRBV12-4	TRBJ1-1	many	.	CASSIQGMNTEAFF	TGTGCCAGCAGTATACAGGGTATGAACACTGAAGCTTTCTTT
TRBV29-1	TRBJ2-1	.	.	CSVDRGPPEQFF	TGCAGCGTCGACCGAGGGCCACCTGAGCAGTTCTTC
TRBV5-1	TRBJ2-7	.	.	CASSSGKQLASYEQYF	TGCGCCAGCAGCTCAGGAAAACAGCTGGCCTCCTACGAGCAGTACTTC
TRBV20-1	TRBJ2-7	many	.	CSAENRDIGSYEQYF	TGCAGTGCTGAGAACCGGGACATCGGCTCCTACGAGCAGTACTTC
TRBV5-1	TRBJ1-1	many	.	CASSLAQNTNTEAFF	TGCGCCAGCAGCTTGGCGCAAAATACGAACACTGAAGCTTTCTTT
TRBV7-8	TRBJ2-1	many	.	CASSLEGPPYNEQFF	TGTGCCAGCAGCTTAGAGGGGCCCCCCTACAATGAGCAGTTCTTC
TRBV7-2	TRBJ1-6	many	.	CASSLGFGGASPLHF	TGTGCCAGCAGCTTAGGGTTTGGCGGGGCTTCACCCCTCCACTTT
TRBV20-1	TRBJ2-7	many	TRBD1	CSARGYGRQGAYEQYF	TGCAGTGCTAGAGGGTATGGGAGACAGGGGGCTTACGAGCAGTACTTC
TRBV13	TRBJ2-7	many	.	CASSSRVPTYEQYF	TGTGCCAGCAGCTCAAGGGTTCCCACCTACGAGCAGTACTTC